A selection of T cell receptor beta chains follows, all from one sample in a study of response to subunit inactivated influenza vaccine. TCRdb independently ran MiXCR on the RT-PCR reads; one entry per CDR3 protein. The sample lists roughly 540,000 distinct CDR3 sequences; roughly a quarter were seen once. Another study also made use of these data, one on T cells expressing NK-cell markers.

Sequenced material: CD4+ T cells sorted from PBMCs, taken approximately 12 days after vaccination. These TCRs come from a man aged 45 to 65 who received an inactivated influenza vaccine. CDR3s include the opening cysteine and the closing phenylalanine or tryptophan. A D gene is named only where the DNA matches it firmly. Some rows have no size entry. The others give once, few or many, or a class for an expanded clone.

D gene	J gene	V gene	clone size	CDR3 protein	CDR3 DNA
TRBD2	TRBJ2-7	TRBV25-1	few	CASSERSLAGVGEQYF	TGTGCCAGCAGTGAAAGATCGCTAGCGGGAGTTGGGGAGCAGTACTTC
-	TRBJ2-2	TRBV9	-	CASSAGGLHTGELFF	TGTGCCAGCAGCGCCGGGGGACTGCACACCGGGGAGCTGTTTTTT
-	TRBJ2-2	TRBV12-3/TRBV12-4	many	CASRTTVTGELFF	TGTGCCAGCAGGACCACAGTCACCGGGGAGCTGTTTTTT
TRBD2	TRBJ2-3	TRBV4-2	few	CASSQSLTSVRTDTQYF	TGTGCCAGCAGCCAATCCCTCACTAGCGTACGCACAGATACGCAGTATTTT
TRBD2	TRBJ2-3	TRBV24-1	-	CATSDPDFGSGRGDTQYF	TGTGCCACCAGTGACCCTGACTTTGGGAGCGGGAGAGGAGATACGCAGTATTTT
-	TRBJ1-4	TRBV7-2	few	CASSFQGEKLFF	TGTGCCAGCAGCTTTCAGGGGGAAAAACTGTTTTTT
-	TRBJ2-3	TRBV10-3	many	CAIRGTASTDTQYF	TGTGCCATCAGGGGGACGGCTAGCACAGATACGCAGTATTTT
-	TRBJ2-1	TRBV12-5	-	CASGSPNRGEQFF	TGTGCTAGTGGATCACCCAACCGGGGTGAGCAGTTCTTC
-	TRBJ1-4	TRBV7-2	few	CASSLFGVSTNEKLFF	TGTGCCAGCAGCTTATTTGGGGTTTCAACTAATGAAAAACTGTTTTTT
TRBD2	TRBJ2-3	TRBV5-5	-	CASVLRWASGRVADTQYF	TGTGCCAGCGTCCTCCGGTGGGCTAGCGGGAGAGTTGCAGATACGCAGTATTTT
TRBD1	TRBJ2-4	TRBV5-1	-	CASSLVDRGTKNIQYF	TGCGCCAGCAGCTTGGTGGACAGGGGGACCAAAAACATTCAGTACTTC
-	TRBJ1-1	TRBV6-1	-	CASSEGNMNTEAFF	TGTGCCAGCAGTGAGGGCAACATGAACACTGAAGCTTTCTTT
-	TRBJ1-4	TRBV3-1	-	CASSPMATNEKLFF	TGTGCCAGCAGCCCAATGGCCACTAATGAAAAACTGTTTTTT
TRBD1	TRBJ2-7	TRBV12-3/TRBV12-4	few	CASSRLTGGYEQYF	TGTGCCAGCAGTCGGCTGACAGGGGGCTACGAGCAGTACTTC
-	TRBJ1-2	TRBV20-1	-	CSARVGNGYGYTF	TGCAGTGCTAGAGTGGGGAATGGCTATGGCTACACCTTC
-	TRBJ1-4	TRBV6-6	few	CASQRRRSEKLFF	TGTGCCAGCCAACGAAGACGGAGTGAAAAACTGTTTTTT
TRBD2	TRBJ2-1	TRBV20-1	-	CSARRLAGAYNEQFF	TGCAGTGCTAGAAGGCTAGCGGGGGCCTACAATGAGCAGTTCTTC
-	TRBJ1-5	TRBV15	few	CATSRDKGLNQPQHF	TGTGCCACCAGCAGAGATAAAGGGCTGAATCAGCCCCAGCATTTT
-	TRBJ2-2	TRBV4-3	-	CASSQGHGTGELFF	TGCGCCAGCAGCCAAGGCCACGGAACCGGGGAGCTGTTTTTT
TRBD1	TRBJ2-1	TRBV27	-	CASSRLGQYNEQFF	TGTGCCAGCAGTAGATTGGGACAGTACAATGAGCAGTTCTTC
TRBD1	TRBJ2-3	TRBV12-3/TRBV12-4	-	CASRLDRWSTDTQYF	TGTGCCAGCAGGCTGGACAGGTGGAGCACAGATACGCAGTATTTT
-	TRBJ2-7	TRBV6-2/TRBV6-3	once	CASSLTFLEQYF	TGTGCCAGCAGCCTCACATTCTTGGAGCAGTACTTC
-	TRBJ1-1	TRBV3-1	-	CASMGAGEAFF	TGTGCCAGCATGGGGGCGGGTGAAGCTTTCTTT
-	TRBJ1-5	TRBV12-3/TRBV12-4	-	CASSLSYGGTSNQPQHF	TGTGCCAGCAGTCTGAGTTACGGGGGAACTAGCAATCAGCCCCAGCATTTT
TRBD2	TRBJ2-1	TRBV7-2	few	CASSRLAGPSDEQFF	TGTGCCAGCAGCCGTCTAGCGGGACCCAGCGATGAGCAGTTCTTC
-	TRBJ2-1	TRBV7-8	few	CASSLRDAKSGEQFF	TGTGCCAGCAGCTTAAGGGACGCCAAGTCGGGTGAGCAGTTCTTC
-	TRBJ2-1	TRBV3-1	many	CASSPTGLSEQFF	TGTGCCAGCAGCCCGACAGGCCTCAGCGAGCAGTTCTTC
-	TRBJ1-1	TRBV20-1	few	CSARGGHGYEAFF	TGCAGTGCTAGAGGTGGACACGGTTATGAAGCTTTCTTT
-	TRBJ2-1	TRBV2	few	CASMPLLGRGGNNEQFF	TGTGCCAGCATGCCTCTTTTGGGCAGGGGAGGAAACAATGAGCAGTTCTTC
TRBD2	TRBJ2-5	TRBV5-1	-	CASSLSLGGRSETQYF	TGCGCCAGCAGCTTGAGCCTCGGCGGGAGATCTGAGACCCAGTACTTC
-	TRBJ2-5	TRBV5-1	-	CASSDALQETQYF	TGCGCCAGCAGCGACGCCCTCCAAGAGACCCAGTACTTC
-	TRBJ2-7	TRBV20-1	-	CSASGEWTTQYF	TGCAGTGCTAGCGGGGAGTGGACCACGCAGTACTTC